One and the same sample provided the 2 T cell receptor beta chains below, sequenced in a study of coeliac disease. Broader study findings: Control samples showed higher TRB and TRG clonality than intraepithelial and lamina propria samples in active celiac disease.

TCRdb's table, derived via immunoSEQ multiplex PCR, lists solely in-frame clones and lacks some. This table holds 3,700 or so clones, less than 70% found once. The antigens of these receptors remain unknown. The material sequenced was intraepithelial lymphocytes from the gut. The receptors derive from a young woman with active celiac disease.

This rearrangement joins TRBV28 to TRBJ1-5; D remains ambiguous. Germline CDR1 MDHEN, CDR2 SYDVKM. Trimming cost V 3 bases and J 3 bases, with 9 bases left between them. The CDR3 covers 14 residues. The CDR3 DNA follows: TGTGCCAGCAGTTTCCCCTCCCCCAATCAGCCCCAGCATTTT. Translating gives CASSFPSPNQPQHF.

CDR3 sequence: CASSPSGGYGYTF. The CDR3 DNA follows: TGTGCCAGCAGTCCCTCGGGGGGCTATGGCTACACCTTC. V gene TRBV27 combines with J gene TRBJ1-2; D may be TRBD1 (5 bases). This CDR3 has 13 residues. Germline CDR1 MNHEY, CDR2 SMNVEV (reference sequence). Trimming cost V 5 bases and J 4 bases, with 11 bases left between them.